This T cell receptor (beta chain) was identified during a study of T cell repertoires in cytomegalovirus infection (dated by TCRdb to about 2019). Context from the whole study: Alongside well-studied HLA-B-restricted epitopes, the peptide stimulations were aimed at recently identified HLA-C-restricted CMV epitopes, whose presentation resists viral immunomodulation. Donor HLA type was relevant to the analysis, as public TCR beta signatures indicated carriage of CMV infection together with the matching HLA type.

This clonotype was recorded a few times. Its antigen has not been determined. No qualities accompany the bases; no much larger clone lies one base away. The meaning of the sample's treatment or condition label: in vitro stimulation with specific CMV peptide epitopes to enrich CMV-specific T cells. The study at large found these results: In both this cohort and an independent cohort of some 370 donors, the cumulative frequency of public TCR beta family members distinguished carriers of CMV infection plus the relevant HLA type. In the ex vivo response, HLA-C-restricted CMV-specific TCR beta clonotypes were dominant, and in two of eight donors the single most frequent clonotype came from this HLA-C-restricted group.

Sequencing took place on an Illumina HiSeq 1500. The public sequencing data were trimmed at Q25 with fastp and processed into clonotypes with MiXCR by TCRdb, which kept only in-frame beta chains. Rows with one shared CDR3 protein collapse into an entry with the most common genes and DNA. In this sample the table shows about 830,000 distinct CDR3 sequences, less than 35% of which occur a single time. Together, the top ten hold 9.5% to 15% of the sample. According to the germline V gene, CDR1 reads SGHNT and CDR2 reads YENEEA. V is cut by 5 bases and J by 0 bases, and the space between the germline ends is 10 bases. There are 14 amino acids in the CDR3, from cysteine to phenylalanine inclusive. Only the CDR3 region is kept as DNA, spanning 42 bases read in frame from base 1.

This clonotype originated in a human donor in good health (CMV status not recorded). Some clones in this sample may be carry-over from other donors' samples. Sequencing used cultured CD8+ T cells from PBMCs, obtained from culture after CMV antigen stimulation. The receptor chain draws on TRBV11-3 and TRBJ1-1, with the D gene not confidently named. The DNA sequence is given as TGTGCCAGCAGCCAGCACTCAGTGAACACTGAAGCTTTCTTT. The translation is CASSQHSVNTEAFF.